This TCR beta chain came from a study of blood T cell repertoires in COVID-19. Study at large: Collection of acute and convalescent COVID-19 samples took place in the United States, Italy and Spain.

TCRdb's copy holds only in-frame clones and misses some; the assay was immunoSEQ multiplex PCR. This table holds under 250,000 clones, almost 85% found once. This TCR was recovered from a middle-aged woman with acute or convalescent COVID-19. Specimen: peripheral blood.

The CDR3, as DNA: TGTGCCACCAGTGATGGACAGGCCGGGTGGCAGTACTTC. This translates into CATSDGQAGWQYF. V and J are TRBV24-1 and TRBJ2-7; 7 positions agree with TRBD1. V was clipped by 3 bases and J by 9 bases; unmatched bases: 7. Looked up from germline, CDR1 is KGHDR and CDR2 is SFDVKD. The CDR3 consists of 13 residues.